This record looks at one T cell receptor beta chain sequence and its context. Clones were sequenced by immunoSEQ multiplex PCR, and TCRdb holds only the in-frame ones, with some missing. The table shows about 69,000 clones, with under 90% occurring only once. The V gene's germline CDR1 is LGHNA and CDR2 YSLEER. The CDR3 totals 14 residues. The trim removed 3 bases at V and 2 bases at J, leaving 4 bases unmatched. This entry comes from a study of blood T cell repertoires in COVID-19. Study background: Both acute and convalescent COVID-19 samples were obtained from the United States, Italy and Spain.

The specimen was peripheral blood. V is TRBV4-3 and J is TRBJ2-7; 7 bases map to TRBD1. This receptor was obtained from a man between 50 and 59 years old with COVID-19, enrolled during active disease. As DNA, the CDR3 is TGCGCCAGCAGCCAGTGGACAGGTCCCTACGAGCAGTACTTC. Translating gives CASSQWTGPYEQYF.